The 12 T cell receptor beta chains below were found in one sample sequenced in a study of control samples from healthy donors and cancer patients. Assay: immunoSEQ multiplex PCR; the TCRdb copy retains only in-frame clones and omits some. The sample holds 60,000 to 85,000 clones, about 92% seen once. The specimen was blood. The receptors shown here come from a woman aged 60-75 years in good health.

The chain has TRBV29-1 and TRBJ2-4; D gene ambiguous. Trimming took off 4 bases at V and 8 bases at J, with 9 bases between the two ends. The CDR3 extends over 11 amino acids. Germline lookup yields CDR1 SQVTM and CDR2 ANQGSEA. Here the CDR3 reads CSVVTWDIQYF. The CDR3 bases are TGCAGCGTTGTCACGTGGGACATTCAGTACTTC.

J is TRBJ1-1 and V is TRBV19; D gene unclear. The V end lost 4 bases, the J end lost 5 bases, and 14 bases lay between the germline ends. CDR3 length: 14 amino acids. The V gene's germline CDR1 is LNHDA and CDR2 SQIVND (reference sequence). This chain's CDR3 is CASSTSTLVTEAFF. As DNA, the CDR3 is TGTGCCAGTAGTACCAGTACTCTAGTAACTGAAGCTTTCTTT. The whole variable domain, remainder taken from reference TRBV19 and TRBJ1-1, is DGGITQSPKYLFRKEGQNVTLSCEQNLNHDAMYWYRQDPGQGLRLIYYSQIVNDFQKGDIAEGYSVSREKKESFPLTVTSAQKNPTAFYLCASSTSTLVTEAFFGQGTRLTVV.

The chain recombines TRBV20-1 with TRBJ2-6; D perhaps matches TRBD2 (6 bases). Germline CDR1 and CDR2: DFQATT and SNEGSKA (reference sequence). Trimming pared 6 bases from V and 9 bases from J, leaving 9 bases between. The CDR3 is 11 amino acids. The CDR3 DNA reads TGCAGTGCCTCGGGACTCAACGTCCTGACTTTC. It codes for CSASGLNVLTF.

The chain is built from TRBV3-1 (or the pseudogene TRBV3-2) and TRBJ1-3, with TRBD1 as a possible D gene (5 bases). V lost 0 bases, J lost 9 bases, and 9 bases lay in between. Germline V gives CDR1 LGHDT, CDR2 YNNKEL (reference sequence). The CDR3 runs to 13 residues. The CDR3: CASSQDREGTIYF. The CDR3 nucleotides read TGTGCCAGCAGCCAAGACAGGGAGGGCACCATATATTTT.

The rearrangement uses TRBV6-5 and TRBJ2-3, with TRBD2 matching 9 bases. V lost 6 bases, J lost 1 base, and 2 bases stayed unmatched. The CDR3 contains 14 residues. From germline, CDR1 is MNHEY and CDR2 SVGAGI. CDR3 DNA: TGTGCCAGCAGACGACTAGCGGGCACAGATACGCAGTATTTT. Translating it yields CASRRLAGTDTQYF.

The chain uses TRBV28 and TRBJ1-2, with 9 bases aligning to TRBD1. Losses at the gene ends were 6 bases for V and 7 bases for J; bases not matched to a gene: 12. The CDR3 consists of 15 residues. Germline CDR1 reads MDHEN; CDR2 reads SYDVKM. As DNA, the CDR3 is TGTGCCAGCAGCTTGACGGCCGGGACAGGGCTTGGCTACACCTTC. Translated: CASSLTAGTGLGYTF.

The J gene is TRBJ2-1, the V gene TRBV7-6, with D unresolved. Trimming took 0 bases from V and 1 from J, leaving 16 bases between them. CDR1 SGHVS and CDR2 FNYEAQ come from the germline V gene. The CDR3 length is 18 residues. In nucleotides, the CDR3 is TGTGCCAGCAGCTTAGCATACACTGCGGCGGAGTCCTACAATGAGCAGTTCTTC. Its translation: CASSLAYTAAESYNEQFF.

The gene calls are TRBV7-2 and TRBJ2-1; 8 bases line up with TRBD1. The germline gives CDR1 SGHTA, CDR2 FQGNSA. V shed 3 bases, J shed 4 bases, and the junction held 8 bases outside the gene matches. The CDR3 covers 16 residues. This chain's CDR3 is CASSLGYRGRYNEQFF. CDR3 DNA: TGTGCCAGCAGCTTGGGATACAGGGGGAGGTACAATGAGCAGTTCTTC.

The chain employs TRBV5-1 and TRBJ2-7, with TRBD1 matching over 7 bases. After removal of 4 bases from V and 2 bases from J, the junction contained 0 bases not matched to a gene. Germline V gene sequence: CDR1 SGHRS, CDR2 YFSETQ. The CDR3 contains 12 residues. This chain's CDR3 is CASSGQAYEQYF. The DNA of the CDR3 is TGCGCCAGCAGCGGACAGGCCTACGAGCAGTACTTC.

This clone was seen once. V and J are TRBV10-3 and TRBJ1-1; possible D gene TRBD1, 6 bases. V dropped 2 bases and J dropped 5 bases, with 9 bases sitting between them. The CDR3 covers 13 residues. Germline V gene lookup returns CDR1 ENHRY and CDR2 SYGVKD. The CDR3 nucleotides read TGTGCCATCAGTGAGAGGGGGGAAACTGAAGCTTTCTTT. This codes for CAISERGETEAFF.

The chain couples TRBV3-1 (or the pseudogene TRBV3-2) to TRBJ1-4, with D possibly TRBD1 on 5 matching bases. V was trimmed by 2 bases and J by 8 bases, leaving 15 bases between them. Germline V gene lookup returns CDR1 LGHDT and CDR2 YNNKEL (reference sequence). The CDR3 sequence is 15 residues long. As DNA, the CDR3 is TGTGCCAGCAGCCAACCTCGGGACGCCTGGGAAAAACTGTTTTTT. Translated, it gives CASSQPRDAWEKLFF.

This sequence joins TRBV15 and TRBJ1-4; no reliable D call. The V end was cut by 1 base, the J end by 8 bases, with 8 bases between. CDR1 is LNHNV, CDR2 YYDKDF, per germline (reference sequence). The length of the CDR3 is 13 residues. Here the CDR3 DNA reads TGTGCCACCAGCAGAGCACCTGGGGAAAAACTGTTTTTT. Amino acid sequence: CATSRAPGEKLFF.